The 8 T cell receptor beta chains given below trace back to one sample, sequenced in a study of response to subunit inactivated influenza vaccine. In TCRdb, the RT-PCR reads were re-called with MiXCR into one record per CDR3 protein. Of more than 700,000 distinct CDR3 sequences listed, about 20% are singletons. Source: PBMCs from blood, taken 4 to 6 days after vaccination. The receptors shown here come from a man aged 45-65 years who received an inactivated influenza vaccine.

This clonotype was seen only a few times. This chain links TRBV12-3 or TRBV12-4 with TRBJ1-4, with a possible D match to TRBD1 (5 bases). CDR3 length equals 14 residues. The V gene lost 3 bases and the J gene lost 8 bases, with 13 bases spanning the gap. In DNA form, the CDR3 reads TGTGCCAGCAGTTTCAAAGGGGTTGGCGAAAAACTGTTTTTT. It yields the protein CASSFKGVGEKLFF.

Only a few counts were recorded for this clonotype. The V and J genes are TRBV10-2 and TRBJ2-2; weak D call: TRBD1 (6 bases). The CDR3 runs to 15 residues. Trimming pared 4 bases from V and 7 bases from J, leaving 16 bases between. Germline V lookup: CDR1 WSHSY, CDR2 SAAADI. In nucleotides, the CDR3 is TGCGCCAGCAGTGGGGGACACCCGGATAGCGGGGAGCTGTTTTTT. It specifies CASSGGHPDSGELFF.

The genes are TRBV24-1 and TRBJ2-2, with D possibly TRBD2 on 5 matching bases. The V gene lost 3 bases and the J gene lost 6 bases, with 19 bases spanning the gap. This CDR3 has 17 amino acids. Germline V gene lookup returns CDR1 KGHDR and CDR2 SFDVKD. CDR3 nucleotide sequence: TGTGCCACCAGTGATAACGCGCGGAGGTCTTTACCCGGGGAGCTGTTTTTT. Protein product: CATSDNARRSLPGELFF.

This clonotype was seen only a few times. The CDR3 DNA reads as TGTGCCAGCAGCTCCCACTTATCCCCCACAGATACGCAGTATTTT. It yields the protein CASSSHLSPTDTQYF. The V call is TRBV7-8, the J call TRBJ2-3; no firm D call. This CDR3 region has 15 residues. Trimming stripped 4 bases from V and 2 bases from J, with 13 bases between. CDR1 and CDR2 (germline): SGHVS, FQNEAQ.

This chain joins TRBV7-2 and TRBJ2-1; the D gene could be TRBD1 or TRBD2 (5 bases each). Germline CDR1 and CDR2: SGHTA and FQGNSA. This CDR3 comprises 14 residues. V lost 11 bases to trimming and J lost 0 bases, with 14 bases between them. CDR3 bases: TGTGCCGCCCCGGGGCAAGGCTCCTACAATGAGCAGTTCTTC. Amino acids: CAAPGQGSYNEQFF. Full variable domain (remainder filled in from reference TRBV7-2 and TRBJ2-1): GAGVSQSPSNKVTEKGKDVELRCDPISGHTALYWYRQSLGQGLEFLIYFQGNSAPDKSGLPSDRFSAERTGGSVSTLTIQRTQQEDSAVYLCAAPGQGSYNEQFFGPGTRLTVL.

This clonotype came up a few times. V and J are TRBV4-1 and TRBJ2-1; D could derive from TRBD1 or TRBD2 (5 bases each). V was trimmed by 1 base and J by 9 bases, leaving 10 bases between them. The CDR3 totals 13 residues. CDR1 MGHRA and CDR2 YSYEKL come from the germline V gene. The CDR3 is CASSQGRDREQFF. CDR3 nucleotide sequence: TGCGCCAGCAGCCAAGGCCGGGACCGTGAGCAGTTCTTC.

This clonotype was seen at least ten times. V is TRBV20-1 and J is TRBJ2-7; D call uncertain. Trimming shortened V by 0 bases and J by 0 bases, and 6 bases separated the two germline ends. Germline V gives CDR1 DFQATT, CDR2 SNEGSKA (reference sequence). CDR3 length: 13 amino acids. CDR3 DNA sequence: TGCAGTGCTAGAGATCTGCTCTCCTACGAGCAGTACTTC. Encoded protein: CSARDLLSYEQYF.

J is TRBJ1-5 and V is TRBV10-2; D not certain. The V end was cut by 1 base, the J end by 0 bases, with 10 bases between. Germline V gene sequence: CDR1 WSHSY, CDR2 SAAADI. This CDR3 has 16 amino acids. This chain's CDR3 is CASSEWETSSNQPQHF. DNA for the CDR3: TGCGCCAGCAGTGAGTGGGAGACCAGTAGCAATCAGCCCCAGCATTTT.